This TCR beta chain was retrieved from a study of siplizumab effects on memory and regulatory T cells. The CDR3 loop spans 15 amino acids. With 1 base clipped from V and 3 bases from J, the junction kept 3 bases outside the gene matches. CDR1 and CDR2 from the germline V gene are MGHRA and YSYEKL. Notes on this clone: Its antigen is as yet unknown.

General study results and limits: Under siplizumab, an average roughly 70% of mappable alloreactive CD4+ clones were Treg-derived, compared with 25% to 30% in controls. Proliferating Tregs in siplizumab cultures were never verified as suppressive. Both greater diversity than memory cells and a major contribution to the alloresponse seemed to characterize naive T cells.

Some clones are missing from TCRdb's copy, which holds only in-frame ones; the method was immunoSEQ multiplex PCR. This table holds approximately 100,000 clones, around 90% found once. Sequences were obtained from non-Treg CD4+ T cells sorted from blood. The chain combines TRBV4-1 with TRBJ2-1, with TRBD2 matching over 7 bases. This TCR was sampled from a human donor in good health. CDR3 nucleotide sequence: TGCGCCAGCAGCCAAGGGGAGGGCGACTACAATGAGCAGTTCTTC. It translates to CASSQGEGDYNEQFF.